A selection of T cell receptor beta chains follows, all from one sample in a study of cytomegalovirus exposure and HLA in healthy donors. Measured with immunoSEQ multiplex PCR; TCRdb has only the in-frame clones, and not every one. The repertoire holds about 63,000 clones, with roughly 70% as singletons. The sample comprised PBMCs. The receptors shown here come from a man in his fifties or sixties in good health and CMV-seropositive. Both conserved end residues are part of each CDR3. The D gene is left open where the match is weak. Clone size appears in some rows only: once, few, many, or a class for an expanded clone.

J | D | V | size | CDR3 | DNA
TRBJ1-1 | TRBD1 | TRBV5-6 | NA | CASSRRDRANTEAFF | TGTGCCAGCAGCCGCCGGGACAGGGCAAACACTGAAGCTTTCTTT
TRBJ1-5 | NA | TRBV2 | NA | CATTGNSNQPQHF | TGTGCTACCACGGGGAATAGCAATCAGCCCCAGCATTTT
TRBJ2-1 | TRBD1 | TRBV2 | few | CATGQWGEQFF | TGTGCCACGGGACAGTGGGGGGAGCAGTTCTTC
TRBJ2-7 | TRBD1 | TRBV5-1 | many | CASGPGQGSKEQYF | TGCGCCAGCGGCCCGGGACAGGGGTCGAAAGAGCAGTACTTC
TRBJ2-3 | NA | TRBV30 | NA | CAWSVARTHRADTQYF | TGTGCCTGGAGTGTCGCCAGGACTCACCGGGCAGATACGCAGTATTTT
TRBJ1-6 | NA | TRBV25-1 | NA | CASSVGWTRSPLHF | TGTGCCAGCAGTGTGGGATGGACACGATCACCCCTCCACTTT
TRBJ2-5 | NA | TRBV9 | NA | CASSVDWGVETQYF | TGTGCCAGCAGCGTAGACTGGGGGGTAGAGACCCAGTACTTC
TRBJ2-5 | TRBD1 | TRBV5-4 | few | CASSRQGSQETQYF | TGTGCCAGCAGCCGACAGGGATCCCAAGAGACCCAGTACTTC
TRBJ2-5 | NA | TRBV7-2 | few | CASSRGSGETQYF | TGTGCCAGCAGCCGTGGGTCAGGAGAGACCCAGTACTTC
TRBJ2-5 | NA | TRBV27 | once | CASSFQGRAKETQYF | TGTGCCAGCAGTTTCCAAGGGCGGGCGAAAGAGACCCAGTACTTC
TRBJ1-5 | TRBD1 | TRBV6-6 | NA | CASSYSPGTGNQPQHF | TGTGCCAGCAGTTACTCCCCCGGGACAGGGAATCAGCCCCAGCATTTT
TRBJ1-2 | NA | TRBV4-1 | NA | CASSQGGGIGGGNYGYTF | TGCGCCAGCAGCCAAGGAGGCGGCATCGGGGGGGGTAACTATGGCTACACCTTC
TRBJ2-3 | NA | TRBV29-1 | NA | CSVRRDHTDTQYF | TGCAGCGTTCGGCGGGATCACACAGATACGCAGTATTTT
TRBJ2-7 | TRBD2 | TRBV27 | NA | CASSFLAGQRHEQYF | TGTGCCAGCAGTTTCCTAGCGGGGCAACGCCACGAGCAGTACTTC
TRBJ2-1 | TRBD2 | TRBV6-4 | NA | CASSPGTSARVSYNEQFF | TGTGCCAGCAGTCCGGGGACTAGCGCTAGGGTCTCCTACAATGAGCAGTTCTTC
TRBJ1-3 | TRBD1 | TRBV7-6 | NA | CASSEGGGLARDAGNTIYF | TGTGCCAGCAGCGAAGGGGGCGGGTTGGCCAGAGATGCTGGAAACACCATATATTTT
TRBJ2-7 | TRBD1 | TRBV19 | NA | CASSTLRDSLAYEQYF | TGTGCCAGTAGTACACTCCGGGACAGTCTGGCCTACGAGCAGTACTTC
TRBJ2-7 | TRBD2 | TRBV5-1 | few | CASSFGASGGRVEQYF | TGCGCCAGCAGCTTTGGGGCTAGCGGGGGAAGGGTCGAGCAGTACTTC
TRBJ2-5 | TRBD1 | TRBV13 | NA | CASSLGQGQETQYF | TGTGCCAGCAGCCTGGGACAGGGTCAAGAGACCCAGTACTTC
TRBJ1-1 | NA | TRBV15 | NA | CATSRAGYSEAFF | TGTGCCACCAGCAGAGCGGGGTACAGTGAAGCTTTCTTT
TRBJ2-7 | TRBD2 | TRBV30 | NA | CAWNGGVPYEQYF | TGTGCCTGGAACGGGGGGGTCCCCTACGAGCAGTACTTC
TRBJ2-1 | TRBD2 | TRBV7-2 | NA | CASSSGLAGGPRPFF | TGTGCCAGCAGCTCCGGACTAGCGGGAGGGCCACGTCCATTCTTC
TRBJ2-7 | TRBD2 | TRBV9 | NA | CASSVGAGGNPYEQYF | TGTGCCAGCAGCGTAGGAGCGGGAGGGAACCCCTACGAGCAGTACTTC
TRBJ2-3 | TRBD2 | TRBV19 | NA | CASRQPGTSGRRTDTQYF | TGTGCCAGTAGGCAACCCGGGACTAGCGGGAGGCGGACAGATACGCAGTATTTT
TRBJ2-7 | TRBD2 | TRBV7-2 | NA | CASSLAGGSADYEQYF | TGTGCCAGCAGCTTAGCGGGGGGGTCCGCGGACTACGAGCAGTACTTC
TRBJ2-5 | NA | TRBV9 | NA | CASSVGDAHQETQYF | TGTGCCAGCAGCGTAGGAGATGCCCACCAAGAGACCCAGTACTTC
TRBJ2-3 | NA | TRBV2 | NA | CASSVRLRPSPDTQYF | TGTGCCAGCAGTGTTCGACTCCGCCCATCCCCAGATACGCAGTATTTT
TRBJ2-7 | TRBD1 | TRBV6-5 | NA | CASRPGTGSYEQYF | TGTGCCAGCAGACCCGGGACAGGCTCCTACGAGCAGTACTTC
TRBJ2-2 | TRBD1 | TRBV10-3 | NA | CAISAGQGVGTGELFF | TGTGCCATCAGTGCGGGACAGGGTGTAGGCACCGGGGAGCTGTTTTTT
TRBJ1-5 | NA | TRBV6-1 | NA | CASSEGAGLQPQHF | TGTGCCAGCAGTGAAGGGGCAGGGCTTCAGCCCCAGCATTTT
TRBJ2-2 | NA | TRBV2 | NA | CASSERARGRPGELFF | TGTGCCAGCAGTGAAAGGGCTAGAGGGAGGCCCGGGGAGCTGTTTTTT
TRBJ2-7 | NA | TRBV7-9 | NA | CASSLEGLSSYEQYF | TGTGCCAGCAGCTTAGAGGGACTTTCGTCCTACGAGCAGTACTTC
TRBJ2-7 | NA | TRBV7-2 | NA | CASSLGKVGASERSYEQYF | TGTGCCAGCAGCTTAGGAAAGGTGGGAGCTAGCGAGCGCTCCTACGAGCAGTACTTC
TRBJ1-1 | TRBD1 | TRBV29-1 | NA | CSVADRTNSEAFF | TGCAGCGTCGCGGACAGGACGAACTCTGAAGCTTTCTTT
TRBJ2-1 | TRBD2 | TRBV5-4 | few | CASSLTSGAYNEQFF | TGTGCCAGCAGCCTGACTAGCGGGGCCTACAATGAGCAGTTCTTC
TRBJ1-4 | TRBD1 | TRBV7-9 | few | CASRTGTANEKLFF | TGTGCCAGCAGAACCGGGACAGCTAATGAAAAACTGTTTTTT
TRBJ2-3 | TRBD2 | TRBV20-1 | NA | CSTNSGGAQYF | TGCAGTACCAATAGCGGGGGGGCGCAGTATTTT
TRBJ1-2 | NA | TRBV7-2 | NA | CASSLRTDGYTF | TGTGCCAGCAGCTTGAGGACAGATGGCTACACCTTC
TRBJ2-5 | NA | TRBV28 | once | CASSLSLEETQYF | TGTGCCAGCAGTTTATCTCTAGAAGAGACCCAGTACTTC
TRBJ2-7 | TRBD1 | TRBV7-9 | NA | CASSSPTGPSYEQYF | TGTGCCAGCAGCTCCCCGACAGGGCCATCCTACGAGCAGTACTTC
TRBJ2-5 | NA | TRBV19 | NA | CASSTRETQYF | TGTGCCAGTAGTACTAGAGAGACCCAGTACTTC
TRBJ2-7 | NA | TRBV29-1 | NA | CSGGGGPYEQYF | TGCAGCGGGGGAGGAGGTCCCTACGAGCAGTACTTC
TRBJ2-1 | TRBD2 | TRBV5-1 | NA | CASSSGLAGGAWDEQFF | TGCGCCAGCAGCAGCGGACTAGCGGGAGGGGCTTGGGATGAGCAGTTCTTC
TRBJ2-6 | NA | TRBV29-1 | NA | CSVVGESSGANVLTF | TGCAGCGTGGTTGGGGAGAGTTCTGGGGCCAACGTCCTGACTTTC
TRBJ2-3 | NA | TRBV6-5 | NA | CASRPPRAMDTQYF | TGTGCCAGCAGGCCCCCGAGAGCAATGGATACGCAGTATTTT
TRBJ2-7 | TRBD1 | TRBV27 | NA | CASSSRPGQGSYEQYF | TGTGCCAGCAGTTCCAGACCGGGACAGGGATCCTACGAGCAGTACTTC
TRBJ2-1 | NA | TRBV2 | NA | CASTGSKRSSYNEQFF | TGTGCCAGCACCGGGTCTAAAAGGAGCTCCTACAATGAGCAGTTCTTC
TRBJ1-1 | NA | TRBV28 | few | CASSFWLAEAFF | TGTGCCAGCAGTTTCTGGCTGGCTGAAGCTTTCTTT
TRBJ1-6 | TRBD1 | TRBV5-4 | NA | CASSLAGQGSHNSPLHF | TGTGCCAGCAGCTTGGCCGGACAGGGGAGCCATAATTCACCCCTCCACTTT
TRBJ1-4 | TRBD1 | TRBV2 | NA | CASSLQHRGANEKLFF | TGTGCCAGCAGCTTGCAGCACAGGGGAGCTAATGAAAAACTGTTTTTT
TRBJ2-3 | TRBD2 | TRBV4-1 | few | CASSPSWLAVKSTDTQYF | TGCGCCAGCAGCCCCTCTTGGCTAGCGGTAAAATCCACAGATACGCAGTATTTT
TRBJ2-7 | NA | TRBV11-2 | NA | CASSLGAGSEQYF | TGTGCCAGCAGCTTAGGGGCCGGTTCGGAGCAGTACTTC
TRBJ2-3 | TRBD1 | TRBV29-1 | NA | CSVGWARAGGVTDTQYF | TGCAGCGTTGGGTGGGCTCGGGCAGGGGGTGTCACAGATACGCAGTATTTT
TRBJ2-7 | NA | TRBV7-9 | NA | CASTQWVGGSYEQYF | TGTGCCAGCACCCAGTGGGTCGGGGGCTCCTACGAGCAGTACTTC
TRBJ2-7 | NA | TRBV30 | NA | CAWSDGGGPGEQYF | TGTGCCTGGAGCGACGGAGGAGGGCCGGGCGAGCAGTACTTC